This section outlines one TCR beta chain sequence together with its context. Its antigen is undetermined. Per germline, CDR1 SGHDT and CDR2 YYEEEE. This CDR3 comprises 16 residues. The ends lost 6 bases at V and 3 bases at J; junction bases unmatched: 10. Targeted sequencing depth ranged from 1 in 200,000 to 1 in 1 million T cells. Clones were sequenced by immunoSEQ multiplex PCR, and TCRdb holds only the in-frame ones, with some missing. Counted here are some 200,000 clones, about three quarters occurring once; the ten biggest clones make up approximately 6%. This sample is drawn from a study of cytotoxic CD8 clonotypes in ibrutinib-treated CLL. Study overall: Responses comprised about 25 partial and 2 complete; at median about 68 months, approximately 15 remained remitted and roughly 12 progressed. Collecting the response samples happened after a median 12 months of treatment, with a range of 6 to 36.

Study-wide points: Clonality increased at ibrutinib response, then returned toward baseline at progression.

This sequence was found in a human donor with chronic lymphocytic leukemia. The sequences come from PBMCs, collected after 12 months of ibrutinib treatment. The chain couples TRBV5-6 to TRBJ2-2, with TRBD2 matching 8 bases. CDR3 sequence (DNA): TGTGCCAGCACCTCCGCCGGGGGGGGCTACACCGGGGAGCTGTTTTTT. Translating gives CASTSAGGGYTGELFF.